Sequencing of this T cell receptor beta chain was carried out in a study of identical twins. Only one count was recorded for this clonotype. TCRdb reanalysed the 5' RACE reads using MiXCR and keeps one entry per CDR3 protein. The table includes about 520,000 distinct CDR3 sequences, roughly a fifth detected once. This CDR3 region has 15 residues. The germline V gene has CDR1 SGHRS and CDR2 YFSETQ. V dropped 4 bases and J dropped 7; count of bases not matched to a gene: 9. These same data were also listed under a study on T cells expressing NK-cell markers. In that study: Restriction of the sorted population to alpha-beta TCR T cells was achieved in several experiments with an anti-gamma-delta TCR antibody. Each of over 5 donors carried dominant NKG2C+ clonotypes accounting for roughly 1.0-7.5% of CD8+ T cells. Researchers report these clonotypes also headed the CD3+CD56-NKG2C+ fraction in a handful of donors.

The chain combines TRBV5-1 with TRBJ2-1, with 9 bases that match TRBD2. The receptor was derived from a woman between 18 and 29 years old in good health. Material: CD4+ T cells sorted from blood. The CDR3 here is CASSLLAGVRNEQFF. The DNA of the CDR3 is TGCGCCAGCAGCCTGTTAGCGGGAGTTAGGAATGAGCAGTTCTTC.